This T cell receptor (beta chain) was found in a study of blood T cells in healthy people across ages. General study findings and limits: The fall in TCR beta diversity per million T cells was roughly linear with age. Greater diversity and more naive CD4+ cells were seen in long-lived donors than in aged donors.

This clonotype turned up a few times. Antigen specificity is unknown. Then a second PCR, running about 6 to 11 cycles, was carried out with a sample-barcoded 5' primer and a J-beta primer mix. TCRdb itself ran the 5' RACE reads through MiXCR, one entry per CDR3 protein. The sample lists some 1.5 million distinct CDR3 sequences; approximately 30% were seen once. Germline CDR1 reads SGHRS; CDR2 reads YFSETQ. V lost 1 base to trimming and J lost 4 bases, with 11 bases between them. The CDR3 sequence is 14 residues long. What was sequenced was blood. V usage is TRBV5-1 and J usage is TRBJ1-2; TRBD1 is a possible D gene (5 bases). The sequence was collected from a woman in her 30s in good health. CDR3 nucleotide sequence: TGCGCCAGCAGCTTGCTCAGGGCTGGCTATGGCTACACCTTC. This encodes CASSLLRAGYGYTF.